The rows below give T cell receptor beta chains drawn from one sample of a study of tumor-infiltrating lymphocytes in primary liver carcinoma. TCRdb fed the multiplex PCR reads into MiXCR, producing one record per CDR3 protein. In the table there are fewer than 400,000 distinct CDR3 sequences, around three fifths of which are singletons. Sequenced material: peripheral blood. The receptors derive from a woman in her 30s with primary liver carcinoma and hepatitis B virus infection. Each CDR3 is given with its conserved first and last residue. A D gene is named only where the DNA matches it firmly. Rows give clone size only sometimes, using once, few, many, or a class for an expanded clone.

size: -; D: -; J: TRBJ1-5; V: TRBV14; DNA: TGTGCCAGCAGCCAAACCGGGACTCATCAGCCCCAGCATTTT; CDR3: CASSQTGTHQPQHF
size: few; D: TRBD1; J: TRBJ2-6; V: TRBV4-1; DNA: TGCGCCAGCAGCCAAGGACAGGGACCCAGCTCTGGGGCCAACGTCCTGACTTTC; CDR3: CASSQGQGPSSGANVLTF
size: -; D: -; J: TRBJ2-3; V: TRBV12-3/TRBV12-4; DNA: TGTGCCAGCAGTTTAGTGGAGCCAGATACGCAGTATTTT; CDR3: CASSLVEPDTQYF
size: many; D: TRBD2; J: TRBJ2-5; V: TRBV29-1; DNA: TGCAGCGTTGAACGGCCTAGCGGGACGAAGACCCAGTACTTC; CDR3: CSVERPSGTKTQYF
size: -; D: TRBD1; J: TRBJ2-4; V: TRBV11-2; DNA: TGTGCTATCAGCTTAGAGGCAGGGGGCACGGACATTCAGTACTTC; CDR3: CAISLEAGGTDIQYF
size: -; D: TRBD2; J: TRBJ2-1; V: TRBV10-2; DNA: TGCGCCAGCAGTGAGGTAGGGAGGGATCGGGCTACCTCGGTTCACAATGAGCAGTTCTTC; CDR3: CASSEVGRDRATSVHNEQFF
size: -; D: -; J: TRBJ2-1; V: TRBV6-2/TRBV6-3; DNA: TGTGCCAGCAGCCTGATGGTGTACAATGAGCAGTTCTTC; CDR3: CASSLMVYNEQFF
size: medium-sized; D: TRBD2; J: TRBJ2-5; V: TRBV11-1; DNA: TGTGCCAGCAGCGGGGCGCTGCTAGCGGCACAAGAGACCCAGTACTTC; CDR3: CASSGALLAAQETQYF
size: -; D: -; J: TRBJ2-6; V: TRBV11-1; DNA: TGTGCCAGTAGCTTGGGTAAATGGGACTCTGGGGCCAACGGCCTGACTTTC; CDR3: CASSLGKWDSGANGLTF
size: once; D: -; J: TRBJ2-1; V: TRBV28; DNA: TGTGCCAGCAGTATAGGGGGCAATGAGCAGTTCTTC; CDR3: CASSIGGNEQFF
size: -; D: TRBD2; J: TRBJ2-1; V: TRBV5-1; DNA: TGCGCCAGCTGCCGGCTAGCGGGAGGCAGGGACAATGAGCAGTTCTTC; CDR3: CASCRLAGGRDNEQFF
size: many; D: -; J: TRBJ2-3; V: TRBV11-3; DNA: TGTGCCAGCAGCGGACGTTCAGATACGCAGTATTTT; CDR3: CASSGRSDTQYF
size: many; D: -; J: TRBJ2-7; V: TRBV12-3/TRBV12-4; DNA: TGTGCCAGCAGTTTAGAGGGGGGTAGCCCCTACGAGCAGTACTTC; CDR3: CASSLEGGSPYEQYF
size: -; D: TRBD2; J: TRBJ2-7; V: TRBV6-1; DNA: TGTGCCAGCAGACCGACTAGCGGAGGCTACAAGCAGTACTTC; CDR3: CASRPTSGGYKQYF
size: -; D: TRBD2; J: TRBJ2-5; V: TRBV7-9; DNA: TGTGCCATCTCCACCGGGGGAGGGGAGACCCAGTACTTC; CDR3: CAISTGGGETQYF
size: -; D: TRBD1; J: TRBJ2-1; V: TRBV11-2; DNA: TGTGCCAACAGCTACCTAATAGGGGGCAATAAGCAGTTCTTC; CDR3: CANSYLIGGNKQFF
size: -; D: -; J: TRBJ2-2; V: TRBV6-2/TRBV6-3; DNA: TGTGCCAGCAGTTACCGAGCCAGGGAGAACACCGGGGAGCTGTTTTTT; CDR3: CASSYRARENTGELFF
size: many; D: -; J: TRBJ1-1; V: TRBV6-2/TRBV6-3; DNA: TGTGCCAGCATAACCCCGCGGACACCTAACACTGAAGCTTTCTTT; CDR3: CASITPRTPNTEAFF
size: -; D: -; J: TRBJ2-1; V: TRBV7-8; DNA: TGTGCCAGCAGTCCTAATAGCGGTTGGCAGTTCTTC; CDR3: CASSPNSGWQFF
size: few; D: TRBD2; J: TRBJ2-2; V: TRBV24-1; DNA: TGTGCCACCGCTAGCGGGCCGAACACCGGGGAGCTGTTTTTT; CDR3: CATASGPNTGELFF
size: -; D: -; J: TRBJ2-2; V: TRBV12-3/TRBV12-4; DNA: TGTGCCAGCAGTTTTGTTAGCGCGAACACCGGGGAGCTGTTTTTT; CDR3: CASSFVSANTGELFF
size: -; D: TRBD2; J: TRBJ2-7; V: TRBV12-3/TRBV12-4; DNA: TGTGCCAGCACCCTGGCGGGACTAGCGGGGGAGGAGCAGTACTTC; CDR3: CASTLAGLAGEEQYF
size: -; D: -; J: TRBJ2-3; V: TRBV28; DNA: TGTGTCAGCAGTTTACTCGGAGATACGCAGTATTTT; CDR3: CVSSLLGDTQYF
size: -; D: -; J: TRBJ1-1; V: TRBV5-4; DNA: TGTGCCAGCAGCTCCCTCAGGGTCGGAGTGAACACTGAAGCTTTCTTT; CDR3: CASSSLRVGVNTEAFF
size: -; D: -; J: TRBJ1-2; V: TRBV11-3; DNA: TGTGCCGGCAGCCCCGACAGTCGCTATGGCTACACCTTC; CDR3: CAGSPDSRYGYTF
size: few; D: -; J: TRBJ2-5; V: TRBV10-2; DNA: TGCGCCAGCAGCGCTACAGGGCTCGGGGAGACCCAGTACTTC; CDR3: CASSATGLGETQYF
size: many; D: TRBD2; J: TRBJ2-7; V: TRBV12-3/TRBV12-4; DNA: TGTGCCAGCAGTTTAGGGCGGGGGACCTACGAGCAGTACTTC; CDR3: CASSLGRGTYEQYF
size: -; D: TRBD1; J: TRBJ2-6; V: TRBV7-9; DNA: TGTGCCAGCAGCTTGTCAGGGACAGCTGGGGCCAACGTCCTGATTTTC; CDR3: CASSLSGTAGANVLIF
size: once; D: TRBD2; J: TRBJ2-1; V: TRBV6-2/TRBV6-3; DNA: TGTGCCAGCAGTTACTCCCCCACTAGCGGGATCTACAATGAGCAGTTCTTC; CDR3: CASSYSPTSGIYNEQFF
size: -; D: TRBD1; J: TRBJ2-7; V: TRBV6-6; DNA: TGTGCCAGTAGTACAGCTAAGACAGGGTCACACGAGCAGTACTTC; CDR3: CASSTAKTGSHEQYF
size: once; D: -; J: TRBJ2-1; V: TRBV12-3/TRBV12-4; DNA: TGTACCAGCAGCATAAGCAAGGGAAGATACTTCTACAATGAGCAGTTCTTC; CDR3: CTSSISKGRYFYNEQFF
size: many; D: -; J: TRBJ1-3; V: TRBV6-5; DNA: TGTGCCAGCAGTTCAGATTGGGAATCTGGAAACACCATATATTTT; CDR3: CASSSDWESGNTIYF
size: -; D: -; J: TRBJ1-2; V: TRBV11-2; DNA: TGTCCCAGCAACTTAGTGGGATATGGCTACACCTTC; CDR3: CPSNLVGYGYTF
size: few; D: TRBD1; J: TRBJ2-3; V: TRBV6-2/TRBV6-3; DNA: TGTGCCAGCAGTTTCCGGGACAGGGGTCGTCCAGATACGCAGTATTTT; CDR3: CASSFRDRGRPDTQYF
size: -; D: TRBD1; J: TRBJ2-1; V: TRBV29-1; DNA: TGCGGCGTTGAAGGGACAGGCAACAATGAGCAGTTCTTC; CDR3: CGVEGTGNNEQFF
size: many; D: -; J: TRBJ1-1; V: TRBV6-1; DNA: TGTGCCAGCAGTCGGGGGGGGCGGGTTGTGAACACTGAAGCTTTCTTT; CDR3: CASSRGGRVVNTEAFF
size: -; D: TRBD1; J: TRBJ2-1; V: TRBV29-1; DNA: TGCAGCGTTGTAGACACAGGGGGCCTCGAGCAGTTCTTC; CDR3: CSVVDTGGLEQFF
size: -; D: -; J: TRBJ2-1; V: TRBV12-3/TRBV12-4; DNA: TGTTCCAGCAGTTATTACAGGGACAATGAGCAGTTCTTC; CDR3: CSSSYYRDNEQFF
size: -; D: -; J: TRBJ1-2; V: TRBV25-1; DNA: TGTGCCAGCAGTGAATGGGGCGGAGGGGCGACTCACTATGGCTACACCTTC; CDR3: CASSEWGGGATHYGYTF
size: -; D: -; J: TRBJ1-5; V: TRBV5-4; DNA: TGTGCCGGCAGTTTGCCGAATCAGCCCCGGCATTTT; CDR3: CAGSLPNQPRHF